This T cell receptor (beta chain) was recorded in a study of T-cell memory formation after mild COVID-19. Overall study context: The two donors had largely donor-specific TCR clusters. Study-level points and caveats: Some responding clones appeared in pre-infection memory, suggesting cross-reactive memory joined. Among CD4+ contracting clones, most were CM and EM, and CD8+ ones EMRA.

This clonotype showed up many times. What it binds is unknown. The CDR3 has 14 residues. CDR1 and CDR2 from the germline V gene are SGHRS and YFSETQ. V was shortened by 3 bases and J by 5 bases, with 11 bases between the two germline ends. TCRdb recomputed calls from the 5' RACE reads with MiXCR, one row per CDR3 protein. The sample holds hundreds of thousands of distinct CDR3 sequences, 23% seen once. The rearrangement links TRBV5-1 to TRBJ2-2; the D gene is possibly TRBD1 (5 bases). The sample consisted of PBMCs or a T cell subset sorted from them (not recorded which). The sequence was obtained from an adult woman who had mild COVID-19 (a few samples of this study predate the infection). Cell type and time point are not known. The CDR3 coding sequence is TGCGCCAGCAGCTCGCCGCAGGGTACCGGGGAGCTGTTTTTT. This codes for CASSSPQGTGELFF.